A selection of T cell receptor beta chains follows, all from one sample in a study of T-cell memory formation after mild COVID-19. TCRdb independently ran MiXCR on the 5' RACE reads; one entry per CDR3 protein. Here the sample spans approximately 500,000 distinct CDR3 sequences, 20% to 25% being singletons. The material sequenced was PBMCs or a T cell subset sorted from them (not recorded which). Receptor source: an adult woman who had mild COVID-19 (a few samples of this study predate the infection). Cell type and time point are not known. Each CDR3 is given without its conserved first and last residue. The D gene is left open where the match is weak.

V	D	J	CDR3
TRBV20-1	TRBD1	TRBJ2-7	SARVPGQDEQY
TRBV7-8	TRBD1	TRBJ1-5	ASSLRVPGQGNQPQH
TRBV5-4	TRBD2	TRBJ2-1	ASSLGDYFYNEQF
TRBV12-3/TRBV12-4	TRBD2	TRBJ2-2	ASTRSGVNTGELF
TRBV5-1	NA	TRBJ2-5	ASSLNGAAAGATETQY
TRBV19	NA	TRBJ2-2	ASSPRASGELF
TRBV6-6	NA	TRBJ2-5	ASSYSVSGGPQETQY
TRBV9	TRBD1	TRBJ2-2	ASSPGQGRESGELF
TRBV9	TRBD1	TRBJ2-7	ASSVAPGQGYEQY
TRBV12-3/TRBV12-4	NA	TRBJ1-1	ASSPPMSANKAF
TRBV12-3/TRBV12-4	NA	TRBJ2-1	ASTDGFGQF
TRBV7-2	NA	TRBJ1-5	ASTPGGGGQPQH
TRBV20-1	TRBD1	TRBJ1-3	SAAPGTGSGNTIY
TRBV18	NA	TRBJ1-1	ASSGVSSDTEAF
TRBV10-3	NA	TRBJ2-3	AIRARVEGGTDTQY
TRBV9	NA	TRBJ2-2	ASSAGLLTNTGELF
TRBV7-9	NA	TRBJ2-1	ASSRAVRFSYNEQF
TRBV15	NA	TRBJ2-2	ATSRGDTGELF
TRBV5-4	TRBD2	TRBJ2-3	ASSSREGRTDTQY
TRBV30	NA	TRBJ2-7	AWSLDYEQY
TRBV12-3/TRBV12-4	NA	TRBJ1-3	ASNPDRTGNTIY
TRBV7-2	TRBD1	TRBJ1-2	ASSSSGTGGVADGYT
TRBV18	NA	TRBJ1-1	ATKRESTEAF
TRBV20-1	NA	TRBJ2-7	SARVTGTLEQY
TRBV11-2	NA	TRBJ2-1	ASSSPGYNEQF
TRBV6-1	NA	TRBJ2-3	ASSEAAGGGDTQY
TRBV29-1	NA	TRBJ1-5	SGSPDPQPQH
TRBV5-1	NA	TRBJ2-7	ASSLARDYEQY